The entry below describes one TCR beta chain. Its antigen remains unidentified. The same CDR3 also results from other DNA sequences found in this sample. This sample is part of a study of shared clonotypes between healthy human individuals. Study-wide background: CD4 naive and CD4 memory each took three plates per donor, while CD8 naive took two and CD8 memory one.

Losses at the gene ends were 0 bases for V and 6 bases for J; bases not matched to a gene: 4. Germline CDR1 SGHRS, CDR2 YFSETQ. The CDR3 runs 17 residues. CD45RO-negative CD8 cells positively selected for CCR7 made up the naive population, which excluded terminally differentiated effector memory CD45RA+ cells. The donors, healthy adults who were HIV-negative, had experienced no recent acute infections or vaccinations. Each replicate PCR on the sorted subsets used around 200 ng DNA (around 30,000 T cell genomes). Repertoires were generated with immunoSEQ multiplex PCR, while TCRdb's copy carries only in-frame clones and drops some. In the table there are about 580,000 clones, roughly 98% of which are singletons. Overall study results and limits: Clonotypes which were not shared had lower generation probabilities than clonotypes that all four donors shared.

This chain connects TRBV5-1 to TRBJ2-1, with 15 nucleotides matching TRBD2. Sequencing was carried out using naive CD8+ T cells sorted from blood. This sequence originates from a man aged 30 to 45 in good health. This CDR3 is CASSLEGLAGGGNEQFF. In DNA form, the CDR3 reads TGCGCCAGCAGCTTGGAGGGACTAGCGGGAGGAGGCAATGAGCAGTTCTTC.